What follows is one T cell receptor beta chain and its context. This CDR3 comprises 14 residues. Trimming removed 5 bases at V and 0 bases at J, with 8 bases between. Germline V gene data show CDR1 as MNHNS and CDR2 as SASEGT. The data were taken from a study of cytomegalovirus exposure and HLA in healthy donors. The primer mix had 60 Vbeta and 13 Jbeta primers. Sequencing was performed with immunoSEQ multiplex PCR; in TCRdb, only in-frame clones are kept and a portion is missing. The sample contains some 140,000 clones, roughly 79% of which appear only once. This receptor was taken from a man between 18 and 35 years old in good health and CMV-seronegative. The material sequenced was PBMCs. The chain couples TRBV6-1 to TRBJ2-1; tentatively, D is TRBD2 (5 bases). CDR3 in DNA: TGTGCCAGCAGTATAACTAGCTCCTACAATGAGCAGTTCTTC. Its translation is CASSITSSYNEQFF.